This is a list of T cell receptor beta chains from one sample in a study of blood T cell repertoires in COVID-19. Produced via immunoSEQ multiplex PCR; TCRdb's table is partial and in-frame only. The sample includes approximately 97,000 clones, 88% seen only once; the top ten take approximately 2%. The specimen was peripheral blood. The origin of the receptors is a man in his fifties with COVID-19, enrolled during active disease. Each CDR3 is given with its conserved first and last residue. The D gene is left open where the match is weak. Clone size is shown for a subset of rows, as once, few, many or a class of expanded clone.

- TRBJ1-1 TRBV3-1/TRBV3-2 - TGTGCCAGCAGCACCTCAGGGCTGCCCACTGAAGCTTTCTTT CASSTSGLPTEAFF
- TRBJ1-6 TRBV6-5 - TGTGCCAGCAGTTATGGGGGGTCCTATAATTCACCCCTCCACTTT CASSYGGSYNSPLHF
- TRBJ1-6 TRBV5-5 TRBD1 TGTGCCAGCAGCTCGGGACAGATTAATTCACCCCTCCACTTT CASSSGQINSPLHF
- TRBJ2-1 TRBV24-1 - TGTGCCACCAGTGATTTGCCGGTACAAGGGGCCAGCAATGAGCAGTTCTTC CATSDLPVQGASNEQFF
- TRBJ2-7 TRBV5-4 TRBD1 TGTGCCAGCAGCTTTGCAGGGGGTCAGGTTGGCGAGCAGTACTTC CASSFAGGQVGEQYF
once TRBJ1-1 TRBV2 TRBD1 TGTGCCAGCGGGGGGACAGAGCTGAACACTGAAGCTTTCTTT CASGGTELNTEAFF
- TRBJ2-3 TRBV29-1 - TGCAGCGTTAAACACACAGATACGCAGTATTTT CSVKHTDTQYF
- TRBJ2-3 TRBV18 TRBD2 TGTGCCAGCTCACCACAGCGGGGGACAAAAGATACGCAGTATTTT CASSPQRGTKDTQYF
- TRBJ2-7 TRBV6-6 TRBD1 TGTGCCAGCAGTTACTCCCGGGACAGGCCGAAATACTTC CASSYSRDRPKYF
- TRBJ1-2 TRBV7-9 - TGTGCCAGCAGCCAAAATACAGAGTCTGGCTACACCTTC CASSQNTESGYTF
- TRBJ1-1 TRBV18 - TGTGCCAGCTCACCAATTTCGTCAGGGCGTGGGAACACTGAAGCTTTCTTT CASSPISSGRGNTEAFF
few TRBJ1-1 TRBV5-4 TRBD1 TGTGCCAGCAGCTTCGACAGGGGAAACACTGAAGCTTTCTTT CASSFDRGNTEAFF
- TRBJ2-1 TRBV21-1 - TGTGCGAACGTCAGGTTCTCCTACAATGAGCAGTTCTTC CANVRFSYNEQFF
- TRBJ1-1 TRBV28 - TGTGCCAGCAGTCCGCCTAGGAGAACTGAAGCTTTCTTT CASSPPRRTEAFF
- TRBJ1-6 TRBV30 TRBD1 TGTGCCTGGAGTGGAATAGGAAGGACAGGGATAGGGTCACCCCTCCACTTT CAWSGIGRTGIGSPLHF